These T cell receptor beta chains were read from a single sample in a study of blood T cell repertoires in COVID-19. The assay was immunoSEQ multiplex PCR, and TCRdb's table has in-frame clones only and misses some. The top ten hold more than 2% of the sample, which has 100,000 to 150,000 clones, around 87% seen once. Sequencing was carried out using peripheral blood. The receptors originated from a man between 65 and 85 years old with active COVID-19. Both conserved end residues are part of each CDR3. D genes are given only for firm matches.

cdr3_aa: CAATGAVAGNTIYF
v_call: TRBV2
cdr3_length: 14
j_call: TRBJ1-3
d_call: TRBD1

cdr3_aa: CATSDNSGRGLNEQFF
v_call: TRBV24-1
cdr3_length: 16
j_call: TRBJ2-1
d_call: TRBD2

cdr3_aa: CASSLVQGSEQYF
v_call: TRBV7-8
cdr3_length: 13
j_call: TRBJ2-7
d_call: NA

cdr3_aa: CASWDGRDGGEQYF
v_call: TRBV28
cdr3_length: 14
j_call: TRBJ2-7
d_call: TRBD2

cdr3_aa: CASSEARGNTEAFF
v_call: TRBV2
cdr3_length: 14
j_call: TRBJ1-1
d_call: NA

cdr3_aa: CASSPSSGANVLTF
v_call: TRBV11-2
cdr3_length: 14
j_call: TRBJ2-6
d_call: NA

cdr3_aa: CASSLQDGELFF
v_call: TRBV5-6
cdr3_length: 12
j_call: TRBJ2-2
d_call: NA

cdr3_aa: CASSADRVNYGYTF
v_call: TRBV9
cdr3_length: 14
j_call: TRBJ1-2
d_call: TRBD1

cdr3_aa: CASSLLSGSSYNEQFF
v_call: TRBV6-5
cdr3_length: 16
j_call: TRBJ2-1
d_call: NA

cdr3_aa: CASSLGPSGNTIYF
v_call: TRBV28
cdr3_length: 14
j_call: TRBJ1-3
d_call: NA

cdr3_aa: CASRPWGDKGDTQYF
v_call: TRBV3-1/TRBV3-2
cdr3_length: 15
j_call: TRBJ2-3
d_call: NA

cdr3_aa: CASSHGTGDSPLHF
v_call: TRBV5-1
cdr3_length: 14
j_call: TRBJ1-6
d_call: TRBD1

cdr3_aa: CASSSLSNEQFF
v_call: TRBV12-3/TRBV12-4
cdr3_length: 12
j_call: TRBJ2-1
d_call: NA

cdr3_aa: CAWSGTGGFNQPQHF
v_call: TRBV30
cdr3_length: 15
j_call: TRBJ1-5
d_call: TRBD1

cdr3_aa: CASSQVTGSADTQYF
v_call: TRBV4-2
cdr3_length: 15
j_call: TRBJ2-3
d_call: NA

cdr3_aa: CASTLPGRVNTEAFF
v_call: TRBV19
cdr3_length: 15
j_call: TRBJ1-1
d_call: NA

cdr3_aa: CASSFGEGLAGVEDNEQFF
v_call: TRBV7-9
cdr3_length: 19
j_call: TRBJ2-1
d_call: TRBD2

cdr3_aa: CASSMTGGTGELFF
v_call: TRBV19
cdr3_length: 14
j_call: TRBJ2-2
d_call: TRBD1

cdr3_aa: CASSPWGQESYGYTF
v_call: TRBV6-5
cdr3_length: 15
j_call: TRBJ1-2
d_call: TRBD1

cdr3_aa: CASRATGVEQYF
v_call: TRBV28
cdr3_length: 12
j_call: TRBJ2-7
d_call: TRBD1

cdr3_aa: CATSDSAPSGRAGNEQFF
v_call: TRBV24-1
cdr3_length: 18
j_call: TRBJ2-1
d_call: TRBD2

cdr3_aa: CASSPWTQEKLFF
v_call: TRBV7-9
cdr3_length: 13
j_call: TRBJ1-4
d_call: NA

cdr3_aa: CASSLSSTVPPRYEQYF
v_call: TRBV27
cdr3_length: 17
j_call: TRBJ2-7
d_call: NA

cdr3_aa: CASSGGGERGNQPQHF
v_call: TRBV19
cdr3_length: 16
j_call: TRBJ1-5
d_call: NA

cdr3_aa: CASQTGLWEKLFF
v_call: TRBV28
cdr3_length: 13
j_call: TRBJ1-4
d_call: NA

cdr3_aa: CAWSVRVVTGELFF
v_call: TRBV30
cdr3_length: 14
j_call: TRBJ2-2
d_call: NA

cdr3_aa: CASKTRGFSGKQYF
v_call: TRBV28
cdr3_length: 14
j_call: TRBJ2-7
d_call: NA

cdr3_aa: CATSDPLGANEKLFF
v_call: TRBV24-1
cdr3_length: 15
j_call: TRBJ1-4
d_call: NA

cdr3_aa: CASSSPGQVNSNYGYTF
v_call: TRBV27
cdr3_length: 17
j_call: TRBJ1-2
d_call: TRBD1

cdr3_aa: CASRLSTGTSGVYEQYF
v_call: TRBV4-2
cdr3_length: 17
j_call: TRBJ2-7
d_call: TRBD2

cdr3_aa: CASSLGFGGSNYGYTF
v_call: TRBV6-5
cdr3_length: 16
j_call: TRBJ1-2
d_call: NA

cdr3_aa: CASSPGLAGNTGELFF
v_call: TRBV7-9
cdr3_length: 16
j_call: TRBJ2-2
d_call: TRBD2

cdr3_aa: CASSSQVASGYNEQFF
v_call: TRBV6-6
cdr3_length: 16
j_call: TRBJ2-1
d_call: NA

cdr3_aa: CASSLKSGSTYNEQFF
v_call: TRBV5-4
cdr3_length: 16
j_call: TRBJ2-1
d_call: TRBD2

cdr3_aa: CASSLDRGLNEQFF
v_call: TRBV5-1
cdr3_length: 14
j_call: TRBJ2-1
d_call: NA

cdr3_aa: CSGLDSIYEQYF
v_call: TRBV29-1
cdr3_length: 12
j_call: TRBJ2-7
d_call: NA

cdr3_aa: CASSFDRGFGELFF
v_call: TRBV6-5
cdr3_length: 14
j_call: TRBJ2-2
d_call: TRBD1

cdr3_aa: CASSDSPGYGYTF
v_call: TRBV6-4
cdr3_length: 13
j_call: TRBJ1-2
d_call: NA

cdr3_aa: CASSLGPLAGVSYEQYF
v_call: TRBV28
cdr3_length: 17
j_call: TRBJ2-7
d_call: TRBD2

cdr3_aa: CSASASTGRLTEAFF
v_call: TRBV29-1
cdr3_length: 15
j_call: TRBJ1-1
d_call: NA

cdr3_aa: CASSFSQTYEQYF
v_call: TRBV27
cdr3_length: 13
j_call: TRBJ2-7
d_call: NA

cdr3_aa: CAWSVQGLAGGPSEQFF
v_call: TRBV30
cdr3_length: 17
j_call: TRBJ2-1
d_call: TRBD2

cdr3_aa: CASSPGLADTQYF
v_call: TRBV18
cdr3_length: 13
j_call: TRBJ2-3
d_call: TRBD2

cdr3_aa: CASRGLAGVRTEQYF
v_call: TRBV2
cdr3_length: 15
j_call: TRBJ2-7
d_call: TRBD2

cdr3_aa: CASSLDLAGGPYNEQFF
v_call: TRBV11-2
cdr3_length: 17
j_call: TRBJ2-1
d_call: TRBD2

cdr3_aa: CASSITESYEQYF
v_call: TRBV5-4
cdr3_length: 13
j_call: TRBJ2-7
d_call: NA

cdr3_aa: CASSLEGQHGYTF
v_call: TRBV5-1
cdr3_length: 13
j_call: TRBJ1-2
d_call: TRBD1